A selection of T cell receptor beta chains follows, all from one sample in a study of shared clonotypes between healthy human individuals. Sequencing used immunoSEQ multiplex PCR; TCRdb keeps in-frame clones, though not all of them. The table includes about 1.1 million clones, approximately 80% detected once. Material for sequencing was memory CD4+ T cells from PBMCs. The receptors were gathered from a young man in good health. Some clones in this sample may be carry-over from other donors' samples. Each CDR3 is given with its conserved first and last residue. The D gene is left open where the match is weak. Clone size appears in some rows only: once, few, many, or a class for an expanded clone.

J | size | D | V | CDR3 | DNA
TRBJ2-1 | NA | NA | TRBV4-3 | CASSQDRGGYNEQFF | TGCGCCAGCAGCCAAGATCGTGGCGGATACAATGAGCAGTTCTTC
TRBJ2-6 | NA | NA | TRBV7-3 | CASSPSGAGANVLTF | TGTGCCAGCAGCCCGTCAGGGGCTGGGGCCAACGTCCTGACTTTC
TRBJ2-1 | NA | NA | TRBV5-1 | CATRAQSSYNEQFF | TGCGCCACCAGAGCCCAGAGCTCCTACAATGAGCAGTTCTTC
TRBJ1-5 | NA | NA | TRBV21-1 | CASSKALLRNQPQHF | TGTGCCAGCAGCAAAGCGCTTTTGAGAAATCAGCCCCAGCATTTT
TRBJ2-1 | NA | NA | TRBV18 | CASSPLGGAATTSEQFF | TGTGCCAGCTCACCACTTGGGGGAGCGGCTACGACAAGTGAGCAGTTCTTC
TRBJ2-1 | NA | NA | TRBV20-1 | CSASLLAAQFF | TGCAGTGCTAGTTTATTAGCTGCGCAGTTCTTC
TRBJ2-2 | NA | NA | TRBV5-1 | CASSVLAVANTGELFF | TGCGCCAGCAGCGTCCTGGCCGTCGCGAACACCGGGGAGCTGTTTTTT
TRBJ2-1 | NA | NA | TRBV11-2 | CASSSLTRDNEQFF | TGTGCCAGCAGCTCCCTGACGCGTGACAATGAGCAGTTCTTC
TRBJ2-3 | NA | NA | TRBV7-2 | CASSVRGDTQYF | TGTGCCAGCAGCGTTAGGGGAGATACGCAGTATTTT
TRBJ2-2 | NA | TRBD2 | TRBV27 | CASSARTSGRSTGELFF | TGTGCCAGCAGTGCCCGGACTAGCGGGAGAAGTACCGGGGAGCTGTTTTTT
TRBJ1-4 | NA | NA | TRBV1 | CTSSQKRYEGVLEKLFF | TGCACCAGCAGCCAAAAACGGTACGAAGGAGTTCTTGAAAAACTGTTTTTT
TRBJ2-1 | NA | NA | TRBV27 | CASSALRNEQFF | TGTGCCAGCAGTGCTTTAAGGAATGAGCAGTTCTTC
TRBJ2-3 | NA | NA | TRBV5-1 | CASSLDGDTQYF | TGCGCCAGCAGCTTGGACGGGGATACGCAGTATTTT
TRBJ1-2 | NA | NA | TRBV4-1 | CASSQDRQGIEGYTF | TGCGCCAGCAGCCAAGATCGGCAGGGAATCGAAGGCTACACCTTC
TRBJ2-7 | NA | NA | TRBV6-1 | CATLGVISYEQYF | TGTGCCACCCTAGGGGTTATCTCCTACGAGCAGTACTTC
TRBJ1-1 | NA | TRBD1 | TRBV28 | CASSFPVGTEGGKDTEAFF | TGTGCCAGCAGTTTCCCTGTTGGGACAGAGGGGGGCAAGGACACTGAAGCTTTCTTT
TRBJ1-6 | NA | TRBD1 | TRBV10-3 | CAISEGTGNNLPLHF | TGTGCCATCAGTGAAGGGACAGGGAATAATTTACCCCTCCACTTT
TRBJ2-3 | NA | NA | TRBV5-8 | CASSLGTYQTLTDTQYF | TGTGCCAGCAGCTTGGGGACCTACCAAACGCTGACAGATACGCAGTATTTT
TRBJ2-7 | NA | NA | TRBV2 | CASSYDYTYVVDF | TGTGCCAGCAGTTATGACTATACCTACGTGGTGGACTTC
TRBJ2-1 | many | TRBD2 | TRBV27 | CASSPLAGKMRGQFF | TGTGCCAGCAGTCCGCTAGCGGGAAAAATGAGGGGGCAGTTCTTC
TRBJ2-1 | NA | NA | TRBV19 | CATLPGEGRKHNEQFF | TGTGCCACCCTCCCCGGCGAAGGGCGGAAGCACAATGAGCAGTTCTTC
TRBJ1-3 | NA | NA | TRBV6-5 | CASSYSGNSGNTIYF | TGTGCCAGCAGTTACTCGGGCAACTCTGGAAACACCATATATTTT
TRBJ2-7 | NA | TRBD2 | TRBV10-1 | CASRTSGSSYEQYF | TGCGCCAGCAGGACTAGCGGGAGCTCCTACGAGCAGTACTTC
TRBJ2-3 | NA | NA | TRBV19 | CATPGTPCTDTQYF | TGTGCCACCCCGGGCACACCGTGCACAGATACGCAGTATTTT
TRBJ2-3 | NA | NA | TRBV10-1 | CASRDSSTDTQYF | TGCGCCAGCCGGGACTCATCCACAGATACGCAGTATTTT
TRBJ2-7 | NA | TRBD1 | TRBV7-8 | CASSSTGTAYEQYF | TGTGCCAGCAGCTCCACCGGGACAGCCTACGAGCAGTACTTC
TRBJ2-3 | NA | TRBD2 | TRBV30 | CAWTLAGGMVLSTDTQYF | TGTGCCTGGACCCTAGCGGGAGGTATGGTTTTAAGCACAGATACGCAGTATTTT
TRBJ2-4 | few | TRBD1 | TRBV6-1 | CASRDRDIQYF | TGTGCCAGCAGGGACAGGGACATTCAGTACTTC
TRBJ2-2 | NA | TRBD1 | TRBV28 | CASSFNRGHTGELFF | TGTGCCAGCAGTTTCAACAGGGGGCACACCGGGGAGCTGTTTTTT
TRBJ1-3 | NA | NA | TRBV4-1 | CASSSGLVGNTIYF | TGCGCCAGCAGCTCGGGCCTCGTAGGAAACACCATATATTTT
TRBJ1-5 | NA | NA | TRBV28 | CASSQAGGGQPQHF | TGTGCCAGCAGTCAGGCCGGGGGAGGTCAGCCCCAGCATTTT
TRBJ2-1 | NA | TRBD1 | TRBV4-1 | CASSLQGASYNEQFF | TGCGCCAGCAGCCTCCAGGGGGCTTCGTACAATGAGCAGTTCTTC
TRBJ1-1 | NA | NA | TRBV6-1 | CASTTGSNTEAFF | TGTGCCAGCACTACAGGGTCGAACACTGAAGCTTTCTTT
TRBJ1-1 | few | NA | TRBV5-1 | CASSRIQGNTEAFF | TGCGCCAGCAGCCGCATACAGGGGAACACTGAAGCTTTCTTT
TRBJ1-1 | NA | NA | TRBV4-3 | CASSRSSWADTEAFF | TGCGCCAGCAGCCGGTCCTCCTGGGCTGACACTGAAGCTTTCTTT
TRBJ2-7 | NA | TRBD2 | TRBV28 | CASTTSGRADAYEQYF | TGTGCCAGTACGACTAGCGGGAGAGCCGACGCCTACGAGCAGTACTTC
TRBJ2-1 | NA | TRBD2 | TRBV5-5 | CASSLVGYLAGGNEQFF | TGTGCCAGCAGCTTGGTGGGGTATCTAGCGGGAGGAAATGAGCAGTTCTTC
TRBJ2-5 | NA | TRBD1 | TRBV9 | CASSATGTDLMETQYF | TGTGCCAGCAGCGCTACTGGGACAGACTTGATGGAGACCCAGTACTTC
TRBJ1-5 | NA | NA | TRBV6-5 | CASRGRRDNQPQHF | TGTGCCAGCAGGGGCCGGCGGGACAATCAGCCCCAGCATTTT
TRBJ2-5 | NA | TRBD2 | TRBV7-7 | CASSLGTSGRGETQYF | TGTGCCAGCAGCCTGGGGACTAGCGGGAGGGGGGAGACCCAGTACTTC
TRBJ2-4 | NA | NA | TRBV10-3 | CAISRTLAARDIQYF | TGTGCCATCAGCAGAACGTTGGCGGCGCGAGACATTCAGTACTTC
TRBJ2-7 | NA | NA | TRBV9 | CASNSRVGDEQYF | TGTGCCAGCAACTCCCGGGTAGGGGACGAGCAGTACTTC
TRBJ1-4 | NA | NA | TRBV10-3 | CAISPGDLNEKLFF | TGTGCCATCAGCCCAGGGGACCTTAATGAAAAACTGTTTTTT
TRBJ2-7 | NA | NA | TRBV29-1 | CSYRAPGYEQYF | TGCAGTTACCGGGCCCCGGGCTACGAGCAGTACTTC
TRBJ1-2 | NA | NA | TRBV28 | CASCSRGFYGYTF | TGTGCCAGCTGCTCAAGGGGGTTCTATGGCTACACCTTC
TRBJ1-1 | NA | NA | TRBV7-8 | CASSLMGTEAFF | TGTGCCAGCAGCTTAATGGGCACTGAAGCTTTCTTT
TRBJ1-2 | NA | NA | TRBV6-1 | CASSESSGSGYTF | TGTGCCAGCAGTGAAAGTTCAGGGAGTGGCTACACCTTC
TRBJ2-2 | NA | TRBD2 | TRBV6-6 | CASSSGSAGELFF | TGTGCCAGCAGTAGCGGGAGTGCCGGGGAGCTGTTTTTT
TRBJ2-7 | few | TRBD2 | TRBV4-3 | CASSRGSGAYEQYF | TGCGCCAGCAGCCGAGGGAGCGGGGCCTACGAGCAGTACTTC
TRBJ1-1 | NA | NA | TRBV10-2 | CASTTGDTEAFF | TGCGCCTCAACCACGGGGGACACTGAAGCTTTCTTT
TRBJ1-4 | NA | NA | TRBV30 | CAWSTDVREEKLFF | TGTGCCTGGAGTACCGACGTTCGGGAAGAAAAACTGTTTTTT
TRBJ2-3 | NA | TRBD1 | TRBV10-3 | CAIGLARTGGTDTQYF | TGTGCCATCGGATTAGCCCGGACAGGGGGGACAGATACGCAGTATTTT
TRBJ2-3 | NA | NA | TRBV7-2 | CASSAYRDTQYF | TGTGCCAGCAGCGCATACCGGGATACGCAGTATTTT